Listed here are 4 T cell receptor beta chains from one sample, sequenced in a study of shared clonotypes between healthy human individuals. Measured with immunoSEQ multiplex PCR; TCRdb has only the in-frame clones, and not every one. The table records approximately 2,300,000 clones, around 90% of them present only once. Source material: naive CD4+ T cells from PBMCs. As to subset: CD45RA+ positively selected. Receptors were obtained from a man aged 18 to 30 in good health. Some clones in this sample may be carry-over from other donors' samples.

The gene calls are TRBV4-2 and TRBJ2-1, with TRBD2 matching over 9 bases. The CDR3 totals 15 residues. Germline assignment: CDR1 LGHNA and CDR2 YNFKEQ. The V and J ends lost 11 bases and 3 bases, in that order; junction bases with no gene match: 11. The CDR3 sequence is CAARASGTFYNEQFF. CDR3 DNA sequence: TGTGCCGCTCGGGCTAGCGGGACCTTCTACAATGAGCAGTTCTTC.

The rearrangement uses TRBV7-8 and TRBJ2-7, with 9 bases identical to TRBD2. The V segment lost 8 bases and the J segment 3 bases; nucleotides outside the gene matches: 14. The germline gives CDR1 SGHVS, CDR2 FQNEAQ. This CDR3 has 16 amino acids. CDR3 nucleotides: TGTGCCAGCGTACACGGGCGGGAGGGCAAGGACTACGAGCAGTACTTC. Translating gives CASVHGREGKDYEQYF.

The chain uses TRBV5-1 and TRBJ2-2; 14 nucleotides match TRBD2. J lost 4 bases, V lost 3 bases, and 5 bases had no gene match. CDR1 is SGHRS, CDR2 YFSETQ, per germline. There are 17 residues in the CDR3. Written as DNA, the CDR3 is TGCGCCAGCAGCTCGGGACTAGCGGGAGTGCGCACCGGGGAGCTGTTTTTT. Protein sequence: CASSSGLAGVRTGELFF. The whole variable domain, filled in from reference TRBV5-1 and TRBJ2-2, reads KAGVTQTPRYLIKTRGQQVTLSCSPISGHRSVSWYQQTPGQGLQFLFEYFSETQRNKGNFPGRFSGRQFSNSRSEMNVSTLELGDSALYLCASSSGLAGVRTGELFFGEGSRLTVL.

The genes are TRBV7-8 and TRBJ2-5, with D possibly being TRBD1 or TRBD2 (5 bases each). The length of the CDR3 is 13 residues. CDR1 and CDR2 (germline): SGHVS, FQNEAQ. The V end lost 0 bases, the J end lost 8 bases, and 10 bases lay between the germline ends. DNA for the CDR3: TGTGCCAGCAGCTTAGCTTCTGGGGGTACCCAGTACTTC. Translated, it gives CASSLASGGTQYF.